The T cell receptor (beta chain) under discussion was sequenced for a study of blood T cell repertoires in COVID-19. Across the study: From T cells, B-cell-depleted T cells, or PBMCs came the material, which was cDNA or gDNA.

Libraries were prepared by immunoSEQ multiplex PCR; TCRdb keeps only in-frame clonotypes and omits some of them. The sample includes 200,000 to 250,000 clones, about 82% of them seen just once. Two negative PCRs, clearance, or symptom resolution characterized the recovered Cohort 3 donors. Germline CDR1 LGHDT, CDR2 YNNKEL (reference sequence). There are 12 residues in the CDR3. Trimming took off 2 bases at V and 2 bases at J, with 3 bases between the two ends. Sequenced material: PBMCs or T cells enriched from blood (not recorded which). The receptor's source is a woman aged 45-65 years who had recovered from COVID-19. This sequence joins TRBV3-1 (or the pseudogene TRBV3-2) and TRBJ1-2, with D hard to call. The CDR3 DNA sequence: TGTGCCAGCAGCCAAAGCAACTATGGCTACACCTTC. It codes for CASSQSNYGYTF.